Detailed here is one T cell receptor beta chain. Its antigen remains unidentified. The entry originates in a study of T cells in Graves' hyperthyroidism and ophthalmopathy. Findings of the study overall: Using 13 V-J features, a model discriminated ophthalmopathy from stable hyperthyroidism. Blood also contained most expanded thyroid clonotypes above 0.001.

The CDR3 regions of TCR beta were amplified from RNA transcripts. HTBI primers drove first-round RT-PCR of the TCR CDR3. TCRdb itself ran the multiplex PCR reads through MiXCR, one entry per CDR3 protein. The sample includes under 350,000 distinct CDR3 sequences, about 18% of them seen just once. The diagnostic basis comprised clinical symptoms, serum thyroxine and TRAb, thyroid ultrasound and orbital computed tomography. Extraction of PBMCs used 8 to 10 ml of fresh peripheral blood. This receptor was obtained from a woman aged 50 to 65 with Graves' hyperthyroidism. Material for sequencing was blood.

As DNA, the CDR3 is TGCAGTGCTAGGGGACTCCGAGATAATGAAAAACTGTTTTTT. This sequence encodes CSARGLRDNEKLFF. V is TRBV20-1 and J is TRBJ1-4; a weak D match, TRBD1 (5 bases). The CDR3 contains 14 residues. V shed 3 bases and J shed 4 bases, with 12 bases lying between them. Germline lookup yields CDR1 DFQATT and CDR2 SNEGSKA (reference sequence).